The 4 T cell receptor beta chains given below trace back to one sample, sequenced in a study of shared clonotypes between healthy human individuals. TCRdb's copy holds only in-frame clones and misses some; the assay was immunoSEQ multiplex PCR. The data hold about 380,000 clones, with approximately 96% observed a single time. Sequenced material: memory CD8+ T cells sorted from blood. Stated subset: CD45RO+ cells pooled with CCR7-negative TemRA cells. These receptors were collected from a man younger than 45 in good health.

The chain links TRBV5-6 to TRBJ1-2; D is uncertain. The CDR3 loop spans 14 amino acids. Deletions cut 5 bases from V and 5 bases from J, with 16 bases between. Looked up from germline, CDR1 is SGHDT and CDR2 is YYEEEE. CDR3: CASSQPGQVYGYTF. As DNA, the CDR3 is TGTGCCAGCAGTCAACCTGGGCAGGTATATGGCTACACCTTC.

The V call is TRBV10-1, the J call TRBJ2-1; D ambiguous. CDR3 size: 13 residues. Trimming pared 7 bases from V and 8 bases from J, leaving 15 bases between. CDR1 is WNHNN and CDR2 is SYGVQD in the germline V gene (reference sequence). The CDR3 here is CASNKEPGDEQFF. CDR3 bases: TGCGCCAGCAACAAGGAACCAGGCGATGAGCAGTTCTTC.

The J gene is TRBJ2-1, the V gene TRBV10-3; D is undetermined. V lost 4 bases, J lost 12 bases, and 13 bases lay in between. The CDR3 spans 12 residues. Germline lookup yields CDR1 ENHRY and CDR2 SYGVKD. The chain's CDR3 is CAISGEWGRQFF. As DNA, the CDR3 is TGTGCCATCAGTGGAGAGTGGGGAAGGCAGTTCTTC.

The chain employs TRBV27 and TRBJ2-7, with TRBD1 identical over 7 bases. V lost 5 bases and J lost 0; bases outside the gene matches: 1. The CDR3 runs to 13 residues. Germline-derived CDR1 and CDR2 are MNHEY and SMNVEV (reference sequence). CDR3 DNA: TGTGCCAGCAGTGAGGGGGCCTCCTACGAGCAGTACTTC. Its translation: CASSEGASYEQYF.